Many counts were recorded for the clone carrying this T cell receptor beta chain. What it binds is unknown. What was amplified from RNA transcripts were TCR beta CDR3 regions. The HTBI set primed first-round TCR CDR3 RT-PCR. TCRdb re-derived calls from the multiplex PCR reads in MiXCR, one entry per CDR3 protein. The sample has under 500,000 distinct CDR3 sequences; about 14% are singletons. This specimen belongs to a study of T cells in Graves' hyperthyroidism and ophthalmopathy. Study outcomes and limitations: Ophthalmopathy prediction by the model preceded onset by a median about 6 months. Peripheral blood also featured most of the thyroid clonotypes expanded above 0.001.

Germline-derived CDR1 and CDR2 are LGHDT and YNNKEL (reference sequence). V lost 4 bases and J lost 5, with 5 bases in between. The CDR3 extends over 11 amino acids. The cohort's ophthalmopathy patients, a group with duration under 3 months, had a Clinical Activity Score of at least 3 and a NOSPECS grade of at least 4. Each diagnosis was grounded in clinical symptoms, serum thyroxine and TRAb, thyroid ultrasound, and orbital computed tomography. Sequencing used blood. The rearrangement uses TRBV3-1 and TRBJ2-5; no clear D. The receptor was derived from a man aged 45-65 years with Graves' ophthalmopathy. The CDR3 loop is CASSPVETQYF. As DNA, the CDR3 is TGTGCCAGCAGCCCCGTCGAGACCCAGTACTTC.